The clone carrying this T cell receptor beta chain has more than one count but fewer than ten. The data belong to a study of T-cell reconstitution after alpha-beta-depleted transplantation in children. Germline V gene lookup returns CDR1 MNHEY and CDR2 SVGAGI. V gave up 2 bases and J gave up 5 bases; unmatched junction bases: 6. This CDR3 contains 16 residues. Unique molecular identifiers tagged the TCRbeta library. TCRdb fed the PCR reads into MiXCR, producing one record per CDR3 protein. The sample lists about 610,000 distinct CDR3 sequences, over 9.5% seen once, with about 4% in the top ten. This TCR was sampled from a human donor who donated a stem cell graft to a child with acute myeloid leukemia. The chain has TRBV6-5 and TRBJ2-1; TRBD2 aligns across 10 bases. The sequencing used PBMCs from the stem cell graft donor, collected from the stem cell graft. The CDR3 protein is CASSYLTSGLDNEQFF. The DNA of the CDR3 is TGTGCCAGCAGTTACCTGACTAGCGGGCTGGACAATGAGCAGTTCTTC.